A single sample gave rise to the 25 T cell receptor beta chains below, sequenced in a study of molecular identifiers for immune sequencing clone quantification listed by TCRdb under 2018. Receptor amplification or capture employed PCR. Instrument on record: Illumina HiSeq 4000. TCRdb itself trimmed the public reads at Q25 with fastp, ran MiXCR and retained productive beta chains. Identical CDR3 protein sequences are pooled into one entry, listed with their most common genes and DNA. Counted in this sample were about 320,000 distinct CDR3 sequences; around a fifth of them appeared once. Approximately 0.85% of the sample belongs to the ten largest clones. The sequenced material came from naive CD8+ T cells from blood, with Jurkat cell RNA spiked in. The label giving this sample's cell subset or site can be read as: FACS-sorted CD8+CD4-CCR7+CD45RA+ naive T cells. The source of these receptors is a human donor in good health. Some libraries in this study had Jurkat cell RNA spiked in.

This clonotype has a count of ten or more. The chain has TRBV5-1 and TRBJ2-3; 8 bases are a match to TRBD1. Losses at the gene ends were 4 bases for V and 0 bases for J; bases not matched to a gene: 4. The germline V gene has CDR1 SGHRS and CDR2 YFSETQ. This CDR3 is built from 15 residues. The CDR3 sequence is CASSTDRASTDTQYF. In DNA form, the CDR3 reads TGCGCCAGCAGCACGGACAGGGCAAGCACAGATACGCAGTATTTT.

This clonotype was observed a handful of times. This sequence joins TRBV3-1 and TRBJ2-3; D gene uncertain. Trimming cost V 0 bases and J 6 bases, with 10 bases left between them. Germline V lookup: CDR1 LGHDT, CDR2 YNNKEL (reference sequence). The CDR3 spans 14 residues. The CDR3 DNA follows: TGTGCCAGCAGCCAAGAACTACTTGGGGATACGCAGTATTTT. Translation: CASSQELLGDTQYF.

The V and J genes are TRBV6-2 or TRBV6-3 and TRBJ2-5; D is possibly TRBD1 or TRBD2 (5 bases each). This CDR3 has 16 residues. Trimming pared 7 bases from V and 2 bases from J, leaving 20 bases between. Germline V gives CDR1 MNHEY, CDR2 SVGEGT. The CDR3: CASTNGAETLQETQYF. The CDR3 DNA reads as TGTGCCAGCACCAACGGGGCGGAGACCCTTCAAGAGACCCAGTACTTC.

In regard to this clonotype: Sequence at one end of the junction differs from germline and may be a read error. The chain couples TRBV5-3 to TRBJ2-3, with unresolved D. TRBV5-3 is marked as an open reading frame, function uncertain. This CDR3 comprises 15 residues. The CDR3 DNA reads TGTGCCAGCAGCTTGCCTGTCCTCCCTTCAGATACGCAGTATTTT. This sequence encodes CASSLPVLPSDTQYF.

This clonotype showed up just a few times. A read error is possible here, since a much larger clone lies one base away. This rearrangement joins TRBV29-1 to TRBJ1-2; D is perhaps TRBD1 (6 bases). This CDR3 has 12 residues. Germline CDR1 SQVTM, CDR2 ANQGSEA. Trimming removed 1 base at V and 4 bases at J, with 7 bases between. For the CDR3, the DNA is TGCAGCGTTGAAGTGGGGGCCTATGGCTACACCTTC. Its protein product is CSVEVGAYGYTF.

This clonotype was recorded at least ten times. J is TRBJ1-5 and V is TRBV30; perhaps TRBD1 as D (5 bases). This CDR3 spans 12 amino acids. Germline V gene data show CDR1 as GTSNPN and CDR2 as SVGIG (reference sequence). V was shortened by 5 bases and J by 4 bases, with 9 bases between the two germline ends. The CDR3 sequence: CAWAEGNQPQHF. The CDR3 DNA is TGTGCCTGGGCGGAGGGGAATCAGCCCCAGCATTTT.

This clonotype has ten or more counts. CDR3 in DNA: TGTGCCAGCAGCTTGGACAAAAGCTCCTACAATGAGCAGTTCTTC. Amino acids: CASSLDKSSYNEQFF. This chain links TRBV5-4 with TRBJ2-1; D remains unclear. Trimming removed 0 bases at V and 0 bases at J, with 7 bases between. Germline V CDR1 and CDR2: SGHNT, YYREEE (reference sequence). The CDR3 totals 15 residues.

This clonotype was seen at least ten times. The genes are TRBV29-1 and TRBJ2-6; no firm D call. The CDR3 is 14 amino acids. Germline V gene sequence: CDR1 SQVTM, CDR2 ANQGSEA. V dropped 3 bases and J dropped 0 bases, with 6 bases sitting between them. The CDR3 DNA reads TGCAGCGTTGAGGGATTCTCTGGGGCCAACGTCCTGACTTTC. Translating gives CSVEGFSGANVLTF.

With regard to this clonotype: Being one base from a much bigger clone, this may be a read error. CDR3 coding DNA: TGTGCCACCAGCCCCCAGGGAGATGCGTCGTATGGGGCCAACGTCCTGACTTTC. Translated, it gives CATSPQGDASYGANVLTF. This rearrangement joins TRBV15 to TRBJ2-6; D is perhaps TRBD1 or TRBD2 (5 bases each). Germline V lookup: CDR1 LNHNV, CDR2 YYDKDF (reference sequence). V shed 5 bases and J shed 3 bases, with 20 bases lying between them. The CDR3 consists of 18 residues.

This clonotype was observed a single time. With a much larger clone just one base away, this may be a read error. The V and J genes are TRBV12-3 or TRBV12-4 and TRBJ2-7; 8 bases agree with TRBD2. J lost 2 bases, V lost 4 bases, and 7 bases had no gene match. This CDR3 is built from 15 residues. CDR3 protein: CASSSRPAGAYEQYF. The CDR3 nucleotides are TGTGCCAGCAGTTCCAGACCAGCGGGAGCCTACGAGCAGTACTTC.

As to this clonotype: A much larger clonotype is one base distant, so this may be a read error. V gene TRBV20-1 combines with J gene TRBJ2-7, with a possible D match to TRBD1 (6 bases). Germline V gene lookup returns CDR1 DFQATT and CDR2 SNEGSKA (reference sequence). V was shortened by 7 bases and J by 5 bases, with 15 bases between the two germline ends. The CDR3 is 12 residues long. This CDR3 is CSVRQVFDEQYF. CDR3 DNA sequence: TGCAGTGTTCGACAGGTTTTCGACGAGCAGTACTTC.

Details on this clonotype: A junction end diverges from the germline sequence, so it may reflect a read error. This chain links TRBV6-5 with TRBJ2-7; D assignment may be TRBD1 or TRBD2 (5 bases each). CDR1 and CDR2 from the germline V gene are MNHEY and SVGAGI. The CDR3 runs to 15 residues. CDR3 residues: CASGYSLQGRYEQYF. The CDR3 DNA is TGTGCCAGCGGTTACTCTCTCCAGGGACGCTACGAGCAGTACTTC.

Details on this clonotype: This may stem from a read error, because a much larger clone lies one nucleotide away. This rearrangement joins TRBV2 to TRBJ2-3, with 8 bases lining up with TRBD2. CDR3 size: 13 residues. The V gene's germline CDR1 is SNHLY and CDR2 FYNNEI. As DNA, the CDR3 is TGTGCCGGCAGGAGCGGGAGAACAGATACGCAGTATTTT. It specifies CAGRSGRTDTQYF.

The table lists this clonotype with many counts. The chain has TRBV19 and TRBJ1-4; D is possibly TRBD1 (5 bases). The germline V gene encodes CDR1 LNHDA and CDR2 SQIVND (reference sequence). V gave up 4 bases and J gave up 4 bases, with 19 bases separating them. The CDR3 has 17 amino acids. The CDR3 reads CASSTSDGGRINEKLFF. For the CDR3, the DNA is TGTGCCAGTAGTACCTCCGATGGGGGACGGATTAATGAAAAACTGTTTTTT.

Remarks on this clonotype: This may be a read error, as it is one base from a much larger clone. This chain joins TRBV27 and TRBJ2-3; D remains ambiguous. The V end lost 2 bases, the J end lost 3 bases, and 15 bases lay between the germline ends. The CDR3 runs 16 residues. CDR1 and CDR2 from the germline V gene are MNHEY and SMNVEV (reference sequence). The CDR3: CASSLLGVPETDTQYF. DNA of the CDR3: TGTGCCAGCAGTTTACTTGGGGTCCCTGAGACAGATACGCAGTATTTT.

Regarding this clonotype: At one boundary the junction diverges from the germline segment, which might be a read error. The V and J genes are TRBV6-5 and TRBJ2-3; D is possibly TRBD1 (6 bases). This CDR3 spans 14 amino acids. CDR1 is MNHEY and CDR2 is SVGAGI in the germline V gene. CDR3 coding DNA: TGTGCCAGCAAGAAGGGGGTCACCACAGATTCGCAGTATTTT. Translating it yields CASKKGVTTDSQYF.

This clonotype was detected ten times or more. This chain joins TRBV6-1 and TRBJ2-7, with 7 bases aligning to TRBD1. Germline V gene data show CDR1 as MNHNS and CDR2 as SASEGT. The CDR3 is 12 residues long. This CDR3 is CPLRQGSYEQYF. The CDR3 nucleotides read TGTCCCCTGAGACAGGGCTCCTACGAGCAGTACTTC.

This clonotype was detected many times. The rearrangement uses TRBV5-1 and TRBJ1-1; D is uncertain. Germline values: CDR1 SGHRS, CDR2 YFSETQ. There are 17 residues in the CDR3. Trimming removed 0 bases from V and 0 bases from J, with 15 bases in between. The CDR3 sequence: CASSLAAVGGMNTEAFF. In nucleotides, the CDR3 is TGCGCCAGCAGCTTGGCGGCGGTGGGAGGGATGAACACTGAAGCTTTCTTT.

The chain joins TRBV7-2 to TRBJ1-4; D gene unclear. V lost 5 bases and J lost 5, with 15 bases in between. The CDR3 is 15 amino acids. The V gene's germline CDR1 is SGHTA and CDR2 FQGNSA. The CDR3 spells CASSPMQPFNEKLFF. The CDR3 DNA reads TGTGCCAGCAGCCCTATGCAGCCTTTCAATGAAAAACTGTTTTTT.

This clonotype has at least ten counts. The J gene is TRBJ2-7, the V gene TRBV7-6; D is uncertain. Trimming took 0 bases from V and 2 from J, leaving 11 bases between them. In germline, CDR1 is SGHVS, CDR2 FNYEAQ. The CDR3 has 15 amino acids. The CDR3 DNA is TGTGCCAGCAGCTTAGCTGTTGGCAAGACCTACGAGCAGTACTTC. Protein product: CASSLAVGKTYEQYF.

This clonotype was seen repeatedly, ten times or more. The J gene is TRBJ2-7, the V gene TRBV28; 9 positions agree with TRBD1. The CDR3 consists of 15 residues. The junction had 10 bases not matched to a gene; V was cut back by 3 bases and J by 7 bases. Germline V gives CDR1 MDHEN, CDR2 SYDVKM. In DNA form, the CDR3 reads TGTGCCAGCAGTTTCCCGGGACAGGGTCTGGAAGAGCAGTACTTC. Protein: CASSFPGQGLEEQYF.

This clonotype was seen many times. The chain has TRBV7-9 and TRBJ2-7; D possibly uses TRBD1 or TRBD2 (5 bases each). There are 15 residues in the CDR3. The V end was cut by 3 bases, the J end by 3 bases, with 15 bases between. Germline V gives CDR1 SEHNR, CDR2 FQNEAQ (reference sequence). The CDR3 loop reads CASSLGVNGLYEQYF. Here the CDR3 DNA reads TGTGCCAGCAGCTTGGGGGTCAATGGACTCTACGAGCAGTACTTC.

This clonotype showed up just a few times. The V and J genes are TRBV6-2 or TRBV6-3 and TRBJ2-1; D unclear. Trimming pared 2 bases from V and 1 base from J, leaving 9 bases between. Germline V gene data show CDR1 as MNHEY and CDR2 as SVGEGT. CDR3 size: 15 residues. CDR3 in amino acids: CASSYGLESYNEQFF. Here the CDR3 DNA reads TGTGCCAGCAGTTACGGGTTAGAATCCTACAATGAGCAGTTCTTC.

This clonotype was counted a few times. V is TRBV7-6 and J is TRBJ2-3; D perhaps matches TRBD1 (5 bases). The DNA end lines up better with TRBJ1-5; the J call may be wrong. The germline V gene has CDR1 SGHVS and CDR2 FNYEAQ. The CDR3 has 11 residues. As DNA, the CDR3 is TGTGCCAGCAGCTCGACAGATACGCAGCATTTT. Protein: CASSSTDTQHF.

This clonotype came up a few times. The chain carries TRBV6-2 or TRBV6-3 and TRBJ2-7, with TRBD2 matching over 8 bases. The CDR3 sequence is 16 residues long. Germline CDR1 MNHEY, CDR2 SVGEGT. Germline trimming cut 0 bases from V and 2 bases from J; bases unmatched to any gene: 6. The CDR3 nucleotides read TGTGCCAGCAGTTACTCGCTATTAGCGGGGACCTACGAGCAGTACTTC. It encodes CASSYSLLAGTYEQYF.